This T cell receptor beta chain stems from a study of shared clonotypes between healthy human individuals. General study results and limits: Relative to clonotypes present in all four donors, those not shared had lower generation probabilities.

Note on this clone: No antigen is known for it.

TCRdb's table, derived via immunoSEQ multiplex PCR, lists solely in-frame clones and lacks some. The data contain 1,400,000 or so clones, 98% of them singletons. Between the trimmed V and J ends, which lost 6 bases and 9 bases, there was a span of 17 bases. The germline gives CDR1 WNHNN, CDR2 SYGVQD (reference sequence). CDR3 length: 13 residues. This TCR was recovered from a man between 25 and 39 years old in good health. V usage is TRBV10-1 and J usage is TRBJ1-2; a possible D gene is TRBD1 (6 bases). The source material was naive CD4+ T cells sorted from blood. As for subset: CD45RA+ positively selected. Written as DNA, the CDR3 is TGCGCCAGCAGCGACAGGCCCGAGGGAAGCTACACCTTC. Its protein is CASSDRPEGSYTF.